Listed below are T cell receptor beta chains from one sample, sequenced in a study of T-cell memory formation after mild COVID-19. One entry per CDR3 protein, called by TCRdb with MiXCR from the 5' RACE reads. The sample has about 100,000 distinct CDR3 sequences, 11% seen once; the top ten hold around 39%. Sample: PBMCs or a T cell subset sorted from them (not recorded which). Every receptor here comes from a man between 18 and 29 years old who had mild COVID-19 (a few samples of this study predate the infection). Cell type and time point are not known. Both conserved end residues are part of each CDR3. D genes are given only for firm matches. The size of a clone is reported for some rows only, either as once, few or many, or as a class for expanded clones.

d_call: -
j_call: TRBJ1-2
clone_size: -
v_call: TRBV7-9
cdr3_aa: CASSLSGYTF
cdr3_nt: TGTGCCAGCAGCTTATCGGGCTACACCTTC

d_call: TRBD1
j_call: TRBJ2-2
clone_size: -
v_call: TRBV25-1
cdr3_aa: CASSGTQGITGELFF
cdr3_nt: TGTGCCAGCAGTGGGACACAGGGGATAACCGGGGAGCTGTTTTTT

d_call: TRBD2
j_call: TRBJ2-5
clone_size: few
v_call: TRBV7-2
cdr3_aa: CASSFIRGGQETQYF
cdr3_nt: TGTGCCAGCAGCTTTATCCGGGGGGGCCAAGAGACCCAGTACTTC

d_call: -
j_call: TRBJ2-7
clone_size: few
v_call: TRBV7-9
cdr3_aa: CASSLALSANEQYF
cdr3_nt: TGTGCCAGCAGCTTAGCACTATCGGCGAACGAGCAGTACTTC

d_call: TRBD2
j_call: TRBJ2-5
clone_size: -
v_call: TRBV19
cdr3_aa: CASSQTSGGAFGETQYF
cdr3_nt: TGTGCCAGTAGCCAGACTAGCGGGGGGGCATTCGGTGAGACCCAGTACTTC

d_call: -
j_call: TRBJ1-2
clone_size: few
v_call: TRBV7-9
cdr3_aa: CASSLGSSGAAYGYTF
cdr3_nt: TGTGCCAGCAGCTTAGGATCGTCAGGGGCCGCTTATGGCTACACCTTC

d_call: TRBD2
j_call: TRBJ2-5
clone_size: -
v_call: TRBV24-1
cdr3_aa: CATSDITSGDKETQYF
cdr3_nt: TGTGCCACCAGTGATATAACTAGCGGGGACAAAGAGACCCAGTACTTC

d_call: -
j_call: TRBJ2-2
clone_size: few
v_call: TRBV6-6
cdr3_aa: CASSYSSVAAGTGELFF
cdr3_nt: TGTGCCAGCAGTTACTCTTCGGTAGCGGCCGGCACCGGGGAGCTGTTTTTT

d_call: -
j_call: TRBJ2-5
clone_size: many
v_call: TRBV11-3
cdr3_aa: CASSHRDQETQYF
cdr3_nt: TGTGCCAGCAGCCACAGGGACCAAGAGACCCAGTACTTC

d_call: -
j_call: TRBJ2-5
clone_size: few
v_call: TRBV4-1
cdr3_aa: CASSQETGPRQETQYF
cdr3_nt: TGCGCCAGCAGCCAAGAGACGGGTCCCCGCCAGGAGACCCAGTACTTC

d_call: -
j_call: TRBJ2-2
clone_size: many
v_call: TRBV4-3
cdr3_aa: CASSWGSGELFF
cdr3_nt: TGCGCCAGCAGCTGGGGGTCCGGGGAGCTGTTTTTT

d_call: TRBD2
j_call: TRBJ2-3
clone_size: few
v_call: TRBV5-4
cdr3_aa: CASSLDLGGLAGPTDTQYF
cdr3_nt: TGTGCCAGCAGCTTGGATCTGGGGGGGCTAGCGGGGCCCACAGATACGCAGTATTTT

d_call: -
j_call: TRBJ2-1
clone_size: -
v_call: TRBV4-2
cdr3_aa: CASSPGERGRNEQFF
cdr3_nt: TGTGCCAGCAGCCCTGGCGAGCGAGGTAGAAATGAGCAGTTCTTC

d_call: TRBD1
j_call: TRBJ2-7
clone_size: few
v_call: TRBV6-2/TRBV6-3
cdr3_aa: CASSYFLGTGPSYEQYF
cdr3_nt: TGTGCCAGCAGTTACTTCTTGGGGACAGGCCCCTCCTACGAGCAGTACTTC

d_call: -
j_call: TRBJ2-2
clone_size: many
v_call: TRBV5-1
cdr3_aa: CASSLNVGHTGELFF
cdr3_nt: TGCGCCAGCAGCCTTAACGTCGGGCACACCGGGGAGCTGTTTTTT

d_call: -
j_call: TRBJ2-7
clone_size: -
v_call: TRBV7-2
cdr3_aa: CASSRSGGNSYEQYF
cdr3_nt: TGTGCCAGCAGCCGATCAGGGGGGAACTCCTACGAGCAGTACTTC

d_call: TRBD2
j_call: TRBJ2-2
clone_size: few
v_call: TRBV7-9
cdr3_aa: CASSFIAGAPGPGELFF
cdr3_nt: TGTGCCAGCAGCTTTATAGCGGGGGCTCCGGGTCCCGGGGAGCTGTTTTTT

d_call: -
j_call: TRBJ2-7
clone_size: many
v_call: TRBV4-3
cdr3_aa: CASSQENRYYEQYF
cdr3_nt: TGCGCCAGCAGCCAAGAGAACAGATACTACGAGCAGTACTTC

d_call: TRBD1
j_call: TRBJ2-2
clone_size: few
v_call: TRBV11-2
cdr3_aa: CASSPPGTGFGELFF
cdr3_nt: TGTGCCAGCAGCCCGCCCGGGACAGGGTTCGGGGAGCTGTTTTTT

d_call: -
j_call: TRBJ1-5
clone_size: few
v_call: TRBV4-1
cdr3_aa: CASRVNQGIQPQHF
cdr3_nt: TGCGCCAGCCGCGTAAATCAGGGGATTCAGCCCCAGCATTTT

d_call: -
j_call: TRBJ1-1
clone_size: -
v_call: TRBV4-1
cdr3_aa: CASSQAGWGRTEAFF
cdr3_nt: TGCGCCAGCAGCCAAGCAGGATGGGGGAGGACTGAAGCTTTCTTT

d_call: TRBD1
j_call: TRBJ2-1
clone_size: few
v_call: TRBV20-1
cdr3_aa: CSASGERSGQGLNEQFF
cdr3_nt: TGCAGTGCTAGTGGCGAACGTTCGGGACAGGGGCTCAATGAGCAGTTCTTC

d_call: -
j_call: TRBJ2-2
clone_size: few
v_call: TRBV7-2
cdr3_aa: CASSDPPASLRELFF
cdr3_nt: TGTGCCAGCAGTGATCCACCGGCCTCACTGAGGGAGCTGTTTTTT

d_call: TRBD1
j_call: TRBJ1-5
clone_size: many
v_call: TRBV7-6
cdr3_aa: CASSTGQGQPQHF
cdr3_nt: TGTGCCAGCAGCACCGGACAGGGTCAGCCCCAGCATTTT

d_call: -
j_call: TRBJ2-3
clone_size: -
v_call: TRBV6-2/TRBV6-3
cdr3_aa: CATAFLGSTDTQYF
cdr3_nt: TGTGCCACCGCTTTTCTGGGCAGCACAGATACGCAGTATTTT

d_call: -
j_call: TRBJ1-1
clone_size: few
v_call: TRBV7-8
cdr3_aa: CASSFRGWAFF
cdr3_nt: TGTGCCAGCAGCTTTCGGGGCTGGGCTTTCTTT

d_call: -
j_call: TRBJ2-5
clone_size: few
v_call: TRBV4-3
cdr3_aa: CASSQDGTGLETQYF
cdr3_nt: TGCGCCAGCAGCCAAGACGGGACTGGGCTGGAGACCCAGTACTTC

d_call: TRBD2
j_call: TRBJ2-3
clone_size: -
v_call: TRBV29-1
cdr3_aa: CSVVGPETSITDTQYF
cdr3_nt: TGCAGCGTCGTGGGGCCGGAGACTAGCATCACAGATACGCAGTATTTT